Below are 19 T cell receptor beta chains sequenced from a single sample in a study of blood T cell repertoires in COVID-19. TCRdb's table, derived via immunoSEQ multiplex PCR, lists solely in-frame clones and lacks some. The sample has some 120,000 clones, around four fifths seen once. Sequenced: peripheral blood. The receptors come from an elderly man with active or convalescent COVID-19.

CDR3 DNA: TGTGCCAGCAGCTTAGATGCGGGGGCGGGCGAGCAGTACTTC. This translates into CASSLDAGAGEQYF. V is TRBV7-6 and J is TRBJ2-7, with D possibly being TRBD2 (7 bases). Trimming shortened V by 1 base and J by 6 bases, and 13 bases separated the two germline ends. CDR1 is SGHVS and CDR2 is FNYEAQ in the germline V gene. The CDR3 has 14 amino acids.

The CDR3 loop is CASSLRLDEQFF. CDR3 coding DNA: TGTGCCAGCAGCCTGAGGTTAGATGAGCAGTTCTTC. The J gene is TRBJ2-1, the V gene TRBV11-1; no clear D gene. The V gene lost 5 bases and the J gene lost 8 bases, with 10 bases spanning the gap. This CDR3 region has 12 residues. Germline lookup yields CDR1 SGHAT and CDR2 FQDESV (reference sequence).

The chain links TRBV15 to TRBJ2-5; D is unresolved. The germline V gene has CDR1 LNHNV and CDR2 YYDKDF (reference sequence). This CDR3 region has 13 residues. V was shortened by 3 bases and J by 0 bases, with 5 bases between the two germline ends. The CDR3 nucleotides are TGTGCCACCAGCAGGCTAGACCAAGAGACCCAGTACTTC. It specifies CATSRLDQETQYF.

The chain combines TRBV28 with TRBJ2-7; D might be TRBD1 (6 bases). V was pared by 6 bases and J by 13 bases, with 22 bases between. CDR1 is MDHEN and CDR2 is SYDVKM in the germline V gene. This CDR3 contains 13 residues. The CDR3 reads CASRRRQEQIHYF. CDR3 bases: TGTGCCAGCAGACGTCGACAGGAACAGATTCATTACTTC.

The V call is TRBV6-1, the J call TRBJ2-7, with 12 bases identical to TRBD2. The CDR3 is 17 amino acids. Germline V gene sequence: CDR1 MNHNS, CDR2 SASEGT. The junction had 11 bases not matched to a gene; V was cut back by 4 bases and J by 4 bases. The CDR3 DNA reads as TGTGCCAGCAGTGGAATCCTAGCGGGGGGGCCGAGTTACGAGCAGTACTTC. Translating gives CASSGILAGGPSYEQYF.

This clone was detected only a few times. This chain connects TRBV5-5 to TRBJ2-1; D gene unclear. The CDR3 has 13 residues. V was shortened by 4 bases and J by 5 bases, with 10 bases between the two germline ends. Germline V gives CDR1 SGHKS, CDR2 YYEKEE (reference sequence). This CDR3 reads CASSLGWDNEQFF. Here the CDR3 DNA reads TGTGCCAGCAGCCTAGGTTGGGACAATGAGCAGTTCTTC.

The DNA of the CDR3 is TGTGCCAGCAGTGAAAAGGAACCGGGACTAGCGGGGAGTGTGCAGTATTTT. Translation gives CASSEKEPGLAGSVQYF. The chain has TRBV6-1 and TRBJ2-3; 13 positions agree with TRBD2. The CDR3 extends over 17 amino acids. From germline, CDR1 is MNHNS and CDR2 SASEGT. J lost 11 bases, V lost 2 bases, and 13 bases had no gene match.

The V and J genes are TRBV5-6 and TRBJ1-1; no firm D call. This CDR3 is built from 15 residues. The V and J ends lost 0 bases and 11 bases respectively, with 20 bases between them. Germline V gene sequence: CDR1 SGHDT, CDR2 YYEEEE. The CDR3 spells CASSLGVVTSFGAFF. The CDR3 DNA reads TGTGCCAGCAGCTTGGGTGTGGTCACCAGCTTCGGGGCTTTCTTT.

The chain couples TRBV6-5 to TRBJ1-5; D might be TRBD1 (6 bases). The CDR3 totals 15 residues. Germline CDR1 is MNHEY and CDR2 is SVGAGI. V was pared by 4 bases and J by 6 bases, with 16 bases between. Here the CDR3 DNA reads TGTGCCAGCAGTTCCCGAGAGGGCAGGGGTCAGCCCCAGCATTTT. Protein product: CASSSREGRGQPQHF.

V is TRBV7-9 and J is TRBJ2-5, with TRBD2 matching 7 bases. V lost 5 bases and J lost 1; bases outside the gene matches: 10. CDR1 and CDR2 from the germline V gene are SEHNR and FQNEAQ (reference sequence). CDR3 length: 16 residues. The CDR3 DNA reads TGTGCCAGCAGCCACCCGGCGGGGGTTGTCCAAGAGACCCAGTACTTC. As protein: CASSHPAGVVQETQYF.

The CDR3 DNA reads as TGCGCCAGCAGTCAATCTCGGGGGGGGAGCTCCTACGAGCAGTACTTC. Residues: CASSQSRGGSSYEQYF. This rearrangement joins TRBV23-1 to TRBJ2-7, with TRBD2 matching over 8 bases. TRBV23-1 has ORF status, its function being uncertain. The CDR3 consists of 16 residues. With V trimmed by 0 bases and J by 0 bases, 4 bases remained unmatched.

The V call is TRBV5-1, the J call TRBJ1-2; perhaps TRBD1 as D (6 bases). The V and J ends lost 0 bases and 6 bases respectively, with 12 bases between them. Per germline, CDR1 SGHRS and CDR2 YFSETQ. This CDR3 region has 14 residues. CDR3 nucleotide sequence: TGCGCCAGCAGCTTGGAGGCAGGGGCCAATGGCTACACCTTC. It translates to CASSLEAGANGYTF.

V usage is TRBV5-5 and J usage is TRBJ2-5; a possible D gene is TRBD1 (6 bases). Deletions cut 0 bases from V and 4 bases from J, with 13 bases between. CDR3 length: 15 residues. Germline assignment: CDR1 SGHKS and CDR2 YYEKEE (reference sequence). The CDR3 DNA reads TGTGCCAGCAGCTTGGCGGTTACAGGGTCAGAGACCCAGTACTTC. Its protein is CASSLAVTGSETQYF.

The chain carries TRBV5-6 and TRBJ1-2; 7 bases are a match to TRBD1. J lost 8 bases, V lost 1 base, and 8 bases had no gene match. The V gene's germline CDR1 is SGHDT and CDR2 YYEEEE. The length of the CDR3 is 14 residues. The CDR3 sequence: CASSLLDRRYGYTF. CDR3 coding DNA: TGTGCCAGCAGCTTGTTGGACAGGAGGTACGGCTACACCTTC. Variable domain in full (rest from reference TRBV5-6 and TRBJ1-2): DAGVTQSPTHLIKTRGQQVTLRCSPKSGHDTVSWYQQALGQGPQFIFQYYEEEERQRGNFPDRFSGHQFPNYSSELNVNALLLGDSALYLCASSLLDRRYGYTFGSGTRLTVV.

The chain employs TRBV19 and TRBJ1-1, with a possible D match to TRBD1 (6 bases). The CDR3 consists of 14 residues. The germline V and J ends were trimmed by 6 bases and 0 bases, with 11 bases remaining between them. Germline lookup yields CDR1 LNHDA and CDR2 SQIVND (reference sequence). Here the CDR3 reads CASRNRVMNTEAFF. CDR3 bases: TGTGCCAGTAGAAACAGGGTCATGAACACTGAAGCTTTCTTT.

This sequence joins TRBV7-9 and TRBJ1-3; TRBD1 might be the D (6 bases). Germline assignment: CDR1 SEHNR and CDR2 FQNEAQ (reference sequence). This CDR3 region has 16 residues. Trimming removed 5 bases at V and 0 bases at J, with 14 bases between. CDR3: CASSVRDTFSGNTIYF. Here the CDR3 DNA reads TGTGCCAGCAGCGTCCGGGACACCTTCTCTGGAAACACCATATATTTT.

This chain connects TRBV6-2 or TRBV6-3 to TRBJ2-3; D possibly corresponds to TRBD2 (5 bases). The CDR3 totals 15 residues. Deletions cut 4 bases from V and 1 base from J, with 12 bases between. From germline, CDR1 is MNHEY and CDR2 SVGEGT. The CDR3 spells CASSLRGRGTDTQYF. The CDR3 nucleotides read TGTGCCAGCAGTTTACGGGGAAGGGGCACAGATACGCAGTATTTT.

The chain combines TRBV6-2 or TRBV6-3 with TRBJ2-7; TRBD2 aligns across 8 bases. The germline V gene encodes CDR1 MNHEY and CDR2 SVGEGT. CDR3 size: 16 residues. Trimming cost V 2 bases and J 3 bases; bases outside gene matches: 9. The CDR3: CASSYVPGGALYEQYF. In DNA, the CDR3 is TGTGCCAGCAGTTACGTTCCGGGGGGGGCCCTCTACGAGCAGTACTTC.

This chain links TRBV5-4 with TRBJ2-3; 9 positions match TRBD2. The CDR3 consists of 14 residues. The germline V gene encodes CDR1 SGHNT and CDR2 YYREEE (reference sequence). The V and J ends lost 2 bases and 6 bases, in that order; junction bases with no gene match: 4. CDR3 sequence (DNA): TGTGCCAGCAGCTTTAGCGGGGGATCGGATACGCAGTATTTT. As protein: CASSFSGGSDTQYF.